Listed below are T cell receptor beta chains from one sample, sequenced in a study of blood T cells in healthy people across ages. Each CDR3 protein gets one entry after TCRdb re-called the 5' RACE reads with MiXCR. In the table there are over 1,500,000 distinct CDR3 sequences, 30% to 40% of which are singletons. The sample consisted of blood. The origin of the receptors is a human donor in good health. CDR3s leave out the opening cysteine and the closing phenylalanine or tryptophan. A D gene is named only where the DNA matches it firmly.

d_call v_call cdr3_aa
NA TRBV19 ASSIRGALGQPQH
NA TRBV7-2 ASSLGLQSGEQF
NA TRBV20-1 SARGGRGIPEAF
NA TRBV27 ASSSVGESPQH
NA TRBV6-2/TRBV6-3 ASSYRVGRDSPLH
TRBD1 TRBV4-2 ASSQYPGTGNGYT
NA TRBV12-3/TRBV12-4 ASSLQVDSPNYEQY
TRBD2 TRBV29-1 SARGLAGGDTQY
NA TRBV10-3 AISEEGRGANYGYT
NA TRBV6-2/TRBV6-3 ASSYSPRKGVQGNQPQH
NA TRBV5-1 ASSFATSGFGEQY
TRBD2 TRBV10-3 ASLAGAQETQY
TRBD1 TRBV2 ASIWDRNTEAF
NA TRBV14 ASSQKFGGRGYEQY
NA TRBV7-6 ASSSVGGPSRTDTQY
NA TRBV2 ASSEEVPWY
NA TRBV5-1 ASSLGPGYSTDTQY
NA TRBV27 ASSRQSTTDTQY
NA TRBV29-1 GVGRDPYEQY
NA TRBV10-3 AISEERLGRGYT
TRBD2 TRBV7-8 ASSTEGASGTLYNEQF
NA TRBV7-3 ASSGSNGGQQF
TRBD2 TRBV5-1 ASSFIGTIQETQY
TRBD2 TRBV2 ASSEALQGAGKQETQY
NA TRBV18 ASSPIPGPGGETQY
NA TRBV4-2 ASSQDAGNTGELF
TRBD1 TRBV7-3 ASSKQGVDTEAF
TRBD2 TRBV6-1 ASKPSGGDTQY
NA TRBV4-2 ASSQDKSFGTQY
NA TRBV3-1 ASSQDVLRKLNNEQF
NA TRBV4-1 ASSQVRSLFGADSNQPQH
NA TRBV12-3/TRBV12-4 ASSGRSWGADYTGELF
TRBD1 TRBV7-2 ASSSDRGLYNEQY
TRBD1 TRBV5-1 ASSSMDRAADTQY
TRBD1 TRBV28 ASRPTGVGYT
NA TRBV5-1 ASSLNPESYEQY
NA TRBV10-3 AISEITGTPYEQY
NA TRBV7-6 ASSLDHSLSYEQY
NA TRBV4-3 ASSQDVRGDYGYT
NA TRBV11-2 ASSWAGSSGETQY
NA TRBV3-1 ASSQDNSGNTEAF
TRBD2 TRBV9 VSSDLSGGGTDTQY
NA TRBV7-9 ASRPTGQEEQY
NA TRBV18 ASSHGGQLGDEQF
NA TRBV20-1 SARNPQGSGETQY
NA TRBV20-1 SARVGVNGYT
NA TRBV10-3 AISDVDFPSYNEQF
NA TRBV6-5 ASSYSRHHGETQY